The 19 T cell receptor beta chains in this list originate from one sample, sequenced in a study of metastatic and nonmetastatic thyroid tumors. TCRdb re-analyzed the PCR reads using MiXCR. Among around 31,000 clones, approximately 15% were seen once, and the ten largest hold 15% to 20%. The entire patient cohort was treatment-naive prior to thyroid surgery. Sequenced input: blood. The receptors shown here come from a male donor with papillary thyroid cancer or a benign thyroid nodule (not recorded which). Some clones in this sample may be carry-over from other donors' samples.

This clone was counted at least ten times. The V and J genes are TRBV15 and TRBJ1-3, with D maybe TRBD1 (6 bases). Germline CDR1 and CDR2: LNHNV and YYDKDF (reference sequence). Deletions cut 0 bases from V and 6 bases from J, with 12 bases between. This CDR3 comprises 15 residues. The CDR3 loop is CATSRDRGWENTIYF. Here the CDR3 DNA reads TGTGCCACCAGCAGAGACAGGGGTTGGGAAAACACCATATATTTT.

This clone showed up many times. The genes are TRBV5-4 and TRBJ2-1; tentative D call: TRBD2 (5 bases). Germline V gene data show CDR1 as SGHNT and CDR2 as YYREEE (reference sequence). CDR3 length equals 13 residues. V was shortened by 1 base and J by 7 bases, with 9 bases between the two germline ends. The CDR3 sequence is CASSLFRGNEQFF. CDR3 DNA: TGTGCCAGCAGCTTGTTTAGAGGGAATGAGCAGTTCTTC.

This clone was counted ten times or more. V is TRBV11-2 and J is TRBJ2-1, with 8 bases identical to TRBD2. Germline CDR1 reads SGHAT; CDR2 reads FQNNGV. Germline trimming cut 5 bases from V and 4 bases from J; bases unmatched to any gene: 10. There are 16 residues in the CDR3. The CDR3 DNA is TGTGCCAGCAGCACCCAAAGCGGGAGCCTATACAATGAGCAGTTCTTC. Amino acid sequence: CASSTQSGSLYNEQFF.

This clone was detected many times. V and J are TRBV3-1 and TRBJ2-3, with D unclear. The CDR3 is 14 residues long. Per germline, CDR1 LGHDT and CDR2 YNNKEL (reference sequence). Trimming left V 3 bases short and J 1 base short, with 8 bases between. The chain's CDR3 is CASSQGLGTDTQYF. The CDR3 DNA sequence: TGTGCCAGCAGCCAGGGTCTAGGCACAGATACGCAGTATTTT.

This clone was observed many times. The V and J genes are TRBV7-9 and TRBJ2-3; perhaps TRBD2 as D (5 bases). The CDR3 runs to 14 residues. Germline CDR1 and CDR2: SEHNR and FQNEAQ (reference sequence). V gave up 4 bases and J gave up 2 bases, with 10 bases separating them. CDR3 in amino acids: CASSSPGVTDTQYF. Here the CDR3 DNA reads TGTGCCAGCAGCTCCCCCGGGGTCACAGATACGCAGTATTTT. Full variable domain (rest looked up from reference TRBV7-9 and TRBJ2-3): DTGVSQNPRHKITKRGQNVTFRCDPISEHNRLYWYRQTLGQGPEFLTYFQNEAQLEKSRLLSDRFSAERPKGSFSTLEIQRTEQGDSAMYLCASSSPGVTDTQYFGPGTRLTVL.

The chain employs TRBV4-1 and TRBJ1-5; D is ambiguous. Germline values: CDR1 MGHRA, CDR2 YSYEKL. The V gene lost 2 bases and the J gene lost 3 bases, with 8 bases spanning the gap. This CDR3 spans 14 amino acids. In DNA form, the CDR3 reads TGCGCCAGCAGCCAATTAGGTAACAATCAGCCCCAGCATTTT. It yields the protein CASSQLGNNQPQHF.

A note on this clone: Sequence at one end of the junction differs from germline and may be a read error. The V gene is TRBV2, the J gene TRBJ2-2; the D gene is possibly TRBD2 (5 bases). This CDR3 contains 14 residues. In germline, CDR1 is SNHLY, CDR2 FYNNEI. CDR3 residues: CASKSGSNTGDLFF. CDR3 nucleotide sequence: TGTGCCAGCAAGAGTGGATCGAACACCGGGGATCTGTTTTTT. Looking up the rest from reference TRBV2 and TRBJ2-2 gives the full variable domain: EPEVTQTPSHQVTQMGQEVILRCVPISNHLYFYWYRQILGQKVEFLVSFYNNEISEKSEIFDDQFSVERPDGSNFTLKIRSTKLEDSAMYFCASKSGSNTGDLFFGEGSRLTVL.

The chain links TRBV5-4 to TRBJ2-4; possible D gene TRBD1, 6 bases. Germline assignment: CDR1 SGHNT and CDR2 YYREEE (reference sequence). The CDR3 is made up of 18 amino acids. Trimming stripped 0 bases from V and 0 bases from J, with 16 bases between. The CDR3 DNA sequence: TGTGCCAGCAGCTTGGCGGTGTGCAGGGGCTTAGCCAAAAACATTCAGTACTTC. Protein product: CASSLAVCRGLAKNIQYF.

This clone was counted many times. The V and J genes are TRBV6-2 or TRBV6-3 and TRBJ2-3; 9 nucleotides agree with TRBD2. V trimming: 6 bases; J trimming: 7 bases; junction bases outside the gene matches: 5. Germline loops: CDR1 MNHEY, CDR2 SVGEGT. CDR3 size: 13 residues. The CDR3 region is CASSPSGKYTQYF. CDR3 in DNA: TGTGCCAGCAGCCCTAGCGGGAAATATACGCAGTATTTT.

The table lists this clone with many counts. V gene TRBV20-1 combines with J gene TRBJ2-1, with D possibly being TRBD2 (6 bases). Germline CDR1 DFQATT, CDR2 SNEGSKA (reference sequence). V lost 5 bases, J lost 7 bases, and 18 bases lay in between. This CDR3 comprises 14 residues. CDR3 in DNA: TGCAGTGCTTCACCAAGCGGGCTTGAAAATGAGCAGTTCTTC. As protein: CSASPSGLENEQFF.

This clone was picked up many times. The V and J genes are TRBV19 and TRBJ1-2; possibly TRBD1 for D (5 bases). The V end was cut by 5 bases, the J end by 1 base, with 14 bases between. Per germline, CDR1 LNHDA and CDR2 SQIVND (reference sequence). The CDR3 loop spans 15 amino acids. CDR3 region: CASSAARAINYGYTF. CDR3 in DNA: TGTGCCAGTAGTGCTGCCAGGGCTATTAACTATGGCTACACCTTC.

This clone has just a few counts. A read error may be the cause here, since a much bigger clone is one base away. The J gene is TRBJ2-2, the V gene TRBV12-3 or TRBV12-4; D is tentatively TRBD1 or TRBD2 (5 bases each). The CDR3 sequence is 13 residues long. CDR3 protein: CASRTPNTGKLFF. The CDR3 DNA sequence: TGTGCCAGTCGGACACCTAACACCGGGAAGCTGTTTTTT.

This clone was recorded at least ten times. The chain joins TRBV5-1 to TRBJ2-1; perhaps TRBD1 as D (6 bases). Trimming cost V 4 bases and J 5 bases, with 16 bases left between them. In germline, CDR1 is SGHRS, CDR2 YFSETQ. This CDR3 comprises 15 residues. CDR3 sequence: CASSQQGVRDNEQFF. The CDR3 nucleotides read TGCGCCAGCAGCCAACAGGGAGTTCGGGACAATGAGCAGTTCTTC.

The table lists this clone with many counts. The V gene is TRBV28, the J gene TRBJ2-3; no clear D gene. CDR1 MDHEN and CDR2 SYDVKM come from the germline V gene. The CDR3 length is 15 residues. V gave up 3 bases and J gave up 5 bases, with 15 bases separating them. CDR3 amino acids: CASSLSPDSLDTQYF. The CDR3 bases are TGTGCCAGCAGTTTGTCTCCCGACTCCTTAGATACGCAGTATTTT.

The rearrangement uses TRBV6-2 or TRBV6-3 and TRBJ2-5; 11 nucleotides line up with TRBD2. CDR3 length: 15 amino acids. Germline V CDR1 and CDR2: MNHEY, SVGEGT. Losses at the gene ends were 5 bases for V and 2 bases for J; bases not matched to a gene: 4. CDR3 sequence reads: CASSRGTSGQETQYF. In nucleotides, the CDR3 is TGTGCCAGCAGTCGGGGGACTAGCGGTCAAGAGACCCAGTACTTC.

This clone has ten or more counts. The V and J genes are TRBV5-1 and TRBJ2-7, with D perhaps matching TRBD2 (5 bases). Germline V CDR1 and CDR2: SGHRS, YFSETQ. The CDR3 covers 15 residues. V shed 0 bases and J shed 2 bases, with 12 bases lying between them. In DNA form, the CDR3 reads TGCGCCAGCAGCTTGGGGGTGACTAACACCTACGAGCAGTACTTC. Its translation: CASSLGVTNTYEQYF.

This clone came up many times. The chain recombines TRBV20-1 with TRBJ2-1; either TRBD1 or TRBD2 may supply D (5 bases each). Trimming pared 1 base from V and 10 bases from J, leaving 17 bases between. Germline V gene lookup returns CDR1 DFQATT and CDR2 SNEGSKA (reference sequence). The CDR3 runs 14 residues. The DNA for the CDR3 is TGCAGTGCTAGAGCCGAGGGACCCGACATGGAGCAGTTCTTC. As protein: CSARAEGPDMEQFF.

This clone was counted ten times or more. The chain couples TRBV11-2 to TRBJ2-5; 10 bases align to TRBD2. The CDR3 contains 15 residues. Losses at the gene ends were 5 bases for V and 4 bases for J; bases not matched to a gene: 7. The germline V gene encodes CDR1 SGHAT and CDR2 FQNNGV. CDR3: CASSTTSGIRETQYF. The DNA of the CDR3 is TGTGCCAGCAGCACTACTAGCGGGATAAGAGAGACCCAGTACTTC.

In its sample, this clone was seen many times. The CDR3 bases are TGTGCCAGCAGTTTCCGGACAGGGCGCACTGAAGCTTTCTTT. Translated, it gives CASSFRTGRTEAFF. The gene calls are TRBV27 and TRBJ1-1; 8 bases are a match to TRBD1. The CDR3 is made up of 14 amino acids. With V trimmed by 3 bases and J by 4 bases, 4 bases remained unmatched. CDR1 is MNHEY, CDR2 SMNVEV, per germline (reference sequence).